The sample holds many counts of the clone carrying this T cell receptor beta chain. Its target is not known. Using RNA transcripts, the TCR beta CDR3 regions were amplified. First-round RT-PCR used HTBI primers; second-round multiplex PCR followed. MiXCR, run by TCRdb on the multiplex PCR reads, gives a single entry per CDR3 protein. In the table there are 650,000 to 900,000 distinct CDR3 sequences, around 40% of which are singletons. The data belong to a study of Graves' ophthalmopathy and Graves' hyperthyroidism. General study results and limits: Blood also carried most expanded thyroid clonotypes exceeding 0.001 frequency.

CDR1 is LNHNV and CDR2 is YYDKDF in the germline V gene (reference sequence). The CDR3 has 12 amino acids. Trimming removed 8 bases at V and 0 bases at J, with 8 bases between. Sequenced material: peripheral blood. The TCR was taken from an adult man with Graves' ophthalmopathy. The chain employs TRBV15 and TRBJ2-7; D is ambiguous. The CDR3 sequence: CATLSSSYEQYF. CDR3 DNA sequence: TGTGCCACCCTCTCAAGCTCCTACGAGCAGTACTTC.